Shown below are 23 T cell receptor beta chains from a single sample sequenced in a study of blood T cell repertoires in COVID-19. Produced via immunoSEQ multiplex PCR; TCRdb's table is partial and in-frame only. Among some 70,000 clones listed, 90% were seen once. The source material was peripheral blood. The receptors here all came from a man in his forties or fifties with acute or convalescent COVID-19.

The DNA for the CDR3 is TGTGCCAGCAGGAGACAGCAGAACACTGAAGCTTTCTTT. Amino acid sequence: CASRRQQNTEAFF. The chain is built from TRBV6-6 and TRBJ1-1; perhaps TRBD1 as D (5 bases). Germline V gene lookup returns CDR1 MNHNY and CDR2 SVGAGI (reference sequence). V gave up 6 bases and J gave up 1 base, with 9 bases separating them. The CDR3 has 13 amino acids.

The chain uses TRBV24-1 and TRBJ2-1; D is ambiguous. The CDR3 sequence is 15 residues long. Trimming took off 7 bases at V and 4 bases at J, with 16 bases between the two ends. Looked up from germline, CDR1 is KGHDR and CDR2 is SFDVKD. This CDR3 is CATSLTRSEYNEQFF. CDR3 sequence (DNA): TGTGCCACCAGCCTAACAAGGTCGGAGTACAATGAGCAGTTCTTC.

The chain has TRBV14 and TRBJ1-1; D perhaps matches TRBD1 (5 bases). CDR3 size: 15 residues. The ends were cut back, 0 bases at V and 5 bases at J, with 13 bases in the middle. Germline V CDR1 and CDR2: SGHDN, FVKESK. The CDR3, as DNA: TGTGCCAGCAGCCAAGATAGGGGCAGATTGACTGAAGCTTTCTTT. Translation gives CASSQDRGRLTEAFF. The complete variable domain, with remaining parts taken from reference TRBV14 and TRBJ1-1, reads EAGVTQFPSHSVIEKGQTVTLRCDPISGHDNLYWYRRVMGKEIKFLLHFVKESKQDESGMPNNRFLAERTGGTYSTLKVQPAELEDSGVYFCASSQDRGRLTEAFFGQGTRLTVV.

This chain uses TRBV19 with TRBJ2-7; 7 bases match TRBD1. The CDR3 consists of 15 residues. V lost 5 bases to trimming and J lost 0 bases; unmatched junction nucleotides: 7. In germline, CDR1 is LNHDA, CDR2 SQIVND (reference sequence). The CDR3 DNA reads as TGTGCCAGTAGTGCACAACAGGGGTTCTCCTACGAGCAGTACTTC. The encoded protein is CASSAQQGFSYEQYF.

The CDR3 nucleotides are TGTGCCAGCAGCTTACGGACTAGTGGCACAGATACGCAGTATTTT. Its protein product is CASSLRTSGTDTQYF. The chain has TRBV7-2 and TRBJ2-3; 7 positions match TRBD2. Germline CDR1 reads SGHTA; CDR2 reads FQGNSA. V lost 2 bases, J lost 1 base, and 3 bases stayed unmatched. This CDR3 comprises 15 residues.

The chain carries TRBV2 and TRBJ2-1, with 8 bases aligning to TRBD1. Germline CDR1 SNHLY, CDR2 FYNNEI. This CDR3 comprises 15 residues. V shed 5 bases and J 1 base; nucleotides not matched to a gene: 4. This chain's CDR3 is CASSLGQGSYNEQFF. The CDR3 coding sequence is TGTGCCAGCAGTTTAGGACAGGGATCCTACAATGAGCAGTTCTTC.

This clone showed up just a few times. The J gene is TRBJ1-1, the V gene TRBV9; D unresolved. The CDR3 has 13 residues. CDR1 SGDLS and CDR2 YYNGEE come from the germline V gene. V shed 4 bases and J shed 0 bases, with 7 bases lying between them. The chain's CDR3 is CASSLLLNTEAFF. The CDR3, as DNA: TGTGCCAGCAGCCTACTCCTGAACACTGAAGCTTTCTTT.

Here the CDR3 DNA reads TGTGCCAGCAGTTACTTACTAGTGATGACTATCTTTGAGCAGTTCTTC. Translating it yields CASSYLLVMTIFEQFF. V gene TRBV6-6 combines with J gene TRBJ2-1, with D maybe TRBD2 (5 bases). The CDR3 consists of 16 residues. V lost 1 base and J 9 bases, leaving 19 bases between the germline ends. Germline CDR1 and CDR2: MNHNY and SVGAGI (reference sequence).

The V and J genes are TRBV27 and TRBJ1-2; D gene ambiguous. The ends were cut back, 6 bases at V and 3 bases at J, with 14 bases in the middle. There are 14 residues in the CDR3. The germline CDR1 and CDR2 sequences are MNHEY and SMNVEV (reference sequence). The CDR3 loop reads CASRPPGLHYGYTF. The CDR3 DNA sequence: TGTGCCAGCAGACCTCCGGGGTTACACTATGGCTACACCTTC.

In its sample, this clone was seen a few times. The CDR3 sequence is CASSFNRVSTSGRATTGELFF. The CDR3 nucleotides are TGTGCCAGTAGTTTCAACAGGGTTTCGACTAGCGGGAGGGCCACCACCGGGGAGCTGTTTTTT. The chain couples TRBV19 to TRBJ2-2; 14 positions match TRBD2. Germline assignment: CDR1 LNHDA and CDR2 SQIVND (reference sequence). The CDR3 is made up of 21 amino acids. Trimming cost V 5 bases and J 4 bases; bases outside gene matches: 18. The whole variable domain, remainder taken from reference TRBV19 and TRBJ2-2, is DGGITQSPKYLFRKEGQNVTLSCEQNLNHDAMYWYRQDPGQGLRLIYYSQIVNDFQKGDIAEGYSVSREKKESFPLTVTSAQKNPTAFYLCASSFNRVSTSGRATTGELFFGEGSRLTVL.

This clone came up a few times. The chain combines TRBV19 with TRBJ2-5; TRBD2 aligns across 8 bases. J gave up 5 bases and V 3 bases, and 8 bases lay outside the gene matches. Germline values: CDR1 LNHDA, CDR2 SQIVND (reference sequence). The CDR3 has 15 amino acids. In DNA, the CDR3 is TGTGCCAGTAGTATGGCGGGAGGAACGGCCGAGACCCAGTACTTC. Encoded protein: CASSMAGGTAETQYF.

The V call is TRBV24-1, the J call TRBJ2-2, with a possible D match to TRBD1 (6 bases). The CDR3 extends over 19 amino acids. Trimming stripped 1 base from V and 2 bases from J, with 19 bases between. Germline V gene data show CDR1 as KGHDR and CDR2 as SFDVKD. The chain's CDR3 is CATSDFRAFWGLNTGELFF. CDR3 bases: TGTGCCACCAGTGATTTCCGGGCCTTTTGGGGGCTAAACACCGGGGAGCTGTTTTTT.

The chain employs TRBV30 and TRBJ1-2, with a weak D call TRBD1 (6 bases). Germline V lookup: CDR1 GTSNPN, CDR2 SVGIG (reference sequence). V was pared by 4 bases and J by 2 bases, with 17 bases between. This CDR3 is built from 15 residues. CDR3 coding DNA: TGTGCCTGGACCCGAAGGGACACTACGAACTATGGCTACACCTTC. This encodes CAWTRRDTTNYGYTF.

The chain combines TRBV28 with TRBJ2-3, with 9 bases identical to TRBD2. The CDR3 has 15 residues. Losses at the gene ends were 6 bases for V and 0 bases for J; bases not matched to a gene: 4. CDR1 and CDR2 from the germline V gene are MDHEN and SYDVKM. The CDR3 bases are TGTGCCAGCAGGCCTAGCGGGGCTAGCACAGATACGCAGTATTTT. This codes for CASRPSGASTDTQYF.

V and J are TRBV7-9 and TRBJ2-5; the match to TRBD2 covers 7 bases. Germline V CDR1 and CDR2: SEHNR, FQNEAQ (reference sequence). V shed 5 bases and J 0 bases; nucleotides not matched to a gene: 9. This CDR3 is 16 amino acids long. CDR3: CASSQRGTSDQETQYF. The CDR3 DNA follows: TGTGCCAGCAGCCAAAGGGGCACTAGCGACCAAGAGACCCAGTACTTC.

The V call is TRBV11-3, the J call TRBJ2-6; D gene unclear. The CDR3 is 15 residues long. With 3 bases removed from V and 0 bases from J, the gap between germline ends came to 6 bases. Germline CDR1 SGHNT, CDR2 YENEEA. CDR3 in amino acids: CASSFGLSGANVLTF. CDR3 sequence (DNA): TGTGCCAGCAGCTTTGGGCTCTCTGGGGCCAACGTCCTGACTTTC.

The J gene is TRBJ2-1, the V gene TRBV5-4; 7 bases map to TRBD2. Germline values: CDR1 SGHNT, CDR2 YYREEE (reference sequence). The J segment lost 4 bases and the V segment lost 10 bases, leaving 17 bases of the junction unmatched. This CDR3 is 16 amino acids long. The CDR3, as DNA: TGTGCCTCTTCTCCGAGAGAGCGGGGCGTTTACAATGAGCAGTTCTTC. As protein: CASSPRERGVYNEQFF.

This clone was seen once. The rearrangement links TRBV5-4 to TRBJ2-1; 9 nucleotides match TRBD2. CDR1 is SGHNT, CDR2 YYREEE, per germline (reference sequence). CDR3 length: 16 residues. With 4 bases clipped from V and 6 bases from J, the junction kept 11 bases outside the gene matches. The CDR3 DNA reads TGTGCCAGCAGCCCCCGGGGAAGCGGGAGGCCCAATGAGCAGTTCTTC. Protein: CASSPRGSGRPNEQFF.

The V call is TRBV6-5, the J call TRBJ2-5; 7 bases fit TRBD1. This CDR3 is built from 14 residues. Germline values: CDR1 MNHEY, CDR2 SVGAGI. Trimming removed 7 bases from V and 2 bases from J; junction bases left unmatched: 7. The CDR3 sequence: CASIAGTVQETQYF. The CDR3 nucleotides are TGTGCCAGCATCGCCGGGACAGTACAAGAGACCCAGTACTTC.

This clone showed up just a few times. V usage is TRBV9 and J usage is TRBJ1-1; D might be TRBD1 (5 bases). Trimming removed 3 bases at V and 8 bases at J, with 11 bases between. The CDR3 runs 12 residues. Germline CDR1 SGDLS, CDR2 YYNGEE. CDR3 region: CASSASGLEAFF. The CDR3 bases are TGTGCCAGCAGCGCTTCAGGGCTGGAAGCTTTCTTT.

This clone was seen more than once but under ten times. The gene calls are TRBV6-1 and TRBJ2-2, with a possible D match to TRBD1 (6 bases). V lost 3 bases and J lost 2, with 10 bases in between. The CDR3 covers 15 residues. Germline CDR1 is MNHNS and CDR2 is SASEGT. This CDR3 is CASSDGQSNTGELFF. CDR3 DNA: TGTGCCAGCAGTGACGGACAGAGCAACACCGGGGAGCTGTTTTTT.

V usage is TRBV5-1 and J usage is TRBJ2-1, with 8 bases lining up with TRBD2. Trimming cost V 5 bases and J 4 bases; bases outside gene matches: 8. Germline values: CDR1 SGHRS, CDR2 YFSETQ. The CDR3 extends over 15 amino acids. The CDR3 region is CASRWLAGGYNEQFF. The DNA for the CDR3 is TGCGCCAGCAGATGGTTGGCGGGGGGATACAATGAGCAGTTCTTC.

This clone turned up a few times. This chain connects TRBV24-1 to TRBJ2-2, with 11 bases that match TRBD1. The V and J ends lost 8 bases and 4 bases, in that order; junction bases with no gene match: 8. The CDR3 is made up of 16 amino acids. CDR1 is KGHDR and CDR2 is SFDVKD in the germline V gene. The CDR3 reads CATMRGTGGLTGELFF. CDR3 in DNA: TGTGCCACCATGAGAGGGACAGGGGGACTCACCGGGGAGCTGTTTTTT.